A selection of T cell receptor beta chains follows, all from one sample in a study of OX40 agonist ivuxolimab in advanced cancers. The table came from immunoSEQ multiplex PCR; TCRdb's copy has only in-frame clones and leaves some out. The repertoire holds fewer than 85,000 clones, about 88% seen once, with 0.99% in the top ten. The input for sequencing was CD4+ or CD8+ T cells sorted from blood, taken in a trial of the OX40 agonist ivuxolimab. These TCRs come from an adult with an advanced solid tumor such as melanoma, head and neck, liver or kidney cancer. The CDR3 runs from the conserved cysteine through the conserved F or W. The D gene is left open where the match is weak. The size of a clone is reported for some rows only, either as once, few or many, or as a class for expanded clones.

j_call,v_call,clone_size,cdr3_length,d_call,cdr3_aa,cdr3_nt
TRBJ2-1,TRBV9,NA,14,NA,CASMPGQVDNEQFF,TGTGCCAGCATGCCAGGGCAGGTTGATAATGAGCAGTTCTTC
TRBJ2-3,TRBV18,NA,18,NA,CASSPPSAYLAGTDTQYF,TGTGCCAGCTCACCACCTTCCGCATACCTGGCGGGCACAGATACGCAGTATTTT
TRBJ2-3,TRBV2,NA,13,NA,CASSEQNTDTQYF,TGTGCCAGCAGTGAACAGAACACAGATACGCAGTATTTT
TRBJ1-5,TRBV5-5,NA,15,NA,CASSWGGSSNQPQHF,TGTGCCAGCAGCTGGGGGGGCTCGTCTAATCAGCCCCAGCATTTT
TRBJ2-3,TRBV11-3,few,14,TRBD2,CASSLGTSRDTQYF,TGTGCCAGCAGCTTGGGGACTAGCAGGGATACGCAGTATTTT
TRBJ2-1,TRBV7-6,few,14,NA,CASSLGAGFNEQFF,TGTGCCAGCAGCTTAGGAGCTGGATTCAATGAGCAGTTCTTC
TRBJ1-2,TRBV6-5,NA,15,NA,CASSYSNGMAGGYTF,TGTGCCAGCAGTTACTCGAATGGGATGGCTGGCGGCTACACCTTC
TRBJ2-1,TRBV15,NA,18,TRBD2,CATSRDKGRDYLGNEQFF,TGTGCCACCAGCAGAGATAAGGGGCGGGACTATCTGGGCAATGAGCAGTTCTTC
TRBJ2-7,TRBV6-1,NA,13,TRBD1,CASSRGTGREQYF,TGTGCCAGCAGCCGAGGGACAGGGCGAGAGCAGTACTTC
TRBJ2-3,TRBV6-1,NA,17,NA,CASSDKTGTGGIDTQYF,TGTGCCAGCAGTGACAAAACCGGGACCGGGGGCATTGATACGCAGTATTTT
TRBJ1-4,TRBV6-5,NA,15,NA,CARAWVRWGHEKLFF,TGTGCCAGAGCCTGGGTCAGGTGGGGCCATGAAAAACTGTTTTTT
TRBJ1-2,TRBV28,NA,14,NA,CASSLGVSFYGYTF,TGTGCCAGCAGTTTGGGGGTCTCATTCTATGGCTACACCTTC
TRBJ1-6,TRBV6-5,NA,13,NA,CASQRQVWSPLHF,TGTGCCAGCCAACGGCAGGTTTGGTCACCCCTCCACTTT
TRBJ1-1,TRBV7-2,NA,15,NA,CASSFQGRTNTEAFF,TGTGCCAGCAGCTTTCAGGGTCGCACGAACACTGAAGCTTTCTTT
TRBJ1-3,TRBV14,NA,14,NA,CASSQEFSGNTIYF,TGTGCCAGCAGCCAAGAGTTCTCTGGAAACACCATATATTTT
TRBJ2-1,TRBV11-3,NA,16,TRBD1,CASSSSPGQGASEQFF,TGTGCCAGCAGCAGCAGCCCGGGACAGGGGGCGAGTGAGCAGTTCTTC
TRBJ2-1,TRBV6-6,NA,16,TRBD2,CASSSQLAGLYNEQFF,TGTGCCAGCAGTTCTCAACTAGCGGGCCTATACAATGAGCAGTTCTTC
TRBJ1-3,TRBV11-2,NA,15,NA,CASSTRRDSGNTIYF,TGTGCCAGCAGCACCCGCAGAGATTCTGGAAACACCATATATTTT
TRBJ1-6,TRBV6-5,NA,14,TRBD1,CASRDRGINSPLHF,TGTGCCAGCAGGGACAGGGGTATCAATTCACCCCTCCACTTT
TRBJ2-7,TRBV6-5,NA,14,TRBD2,CATSGGISYNEQYF,TGTGCCACCTCCGGGGGGATAAGCTATAACGAGCAGTACTTC
TRBJ2-7,TRBV6-6,NA,15,NA,CASSYSAGPSYEQYF,TGTGCCAGCAGTTACTCGGCGGGCCCCTCCTACGAGCAGTACTTC
TRBJ1-1,TRBV4-3,NA,15,NA,CASSQDPFGATEAFF,TGCGCCAGCAGCCAAGATCCTTTCGGGGCCACTGAAGCTTTCTTT
TRBJ1-2,TRBV27,once,15,NA,CASKGVTESNYGYTF,TGTGCCAGCAAAGGCGTGACAGAATCTAACTATGGCTACACCTTC
TRBJ2-3,TRBV18,NA,17,TRBD2,CASSRSSSGRAVDTQYF,TGTGCCAGCTCACGTTCTTCTAGCGGGAGGGCCGTGGATACGCAGTATTTT
TRBJ2-7,TRBV4-2,once,16,NA,CASSQDGTSSAYEQYF,TGTGCCAGCAGCCAAGATGGAACTAGCAGCGCCTACGAGCAGTACTTC
TRBJ1-2,TRBV2,NA,13,TRBD1,CASSYRGDYGYTF,TGTGCCAGCAGTTACAGGGGTGACTATGGCTACACCTTC
TRBJ1-1,TRBV2,NA,15,NA,CASSEDEGGNTEAFF,TGTGCCAGCAGTGAAGATGAGGGCGGGAACACTGAAGCTTTCTTT
TRBJ2-3,TRBV5-1,NA,14,NA,CASSSPLSTDTQYF,TGCGCCAGCAGCTCCCCACTAAGCACAGATACGCAGTATTTT
TRBJ2-1,TRBV18,NA,16,NA,CASSPPRGRGGNEQFF,TGTGCCAGCTCACCACCGAGAGGGCGCGGTGGGAATGAGCAGTTCTTC
TRBJ1-1,TRBV4-2,NA,19,NA,CASSQEVGRGSSIRTEAFF,TGTGCCAGCAGCCAAGAGGTAGGTCGGGGTAGTTCGATCCGGACTGAAGCTTTCTTT
TRBJ2-3,TRBV6-5,NA,15,NA,CASSYSLPGTDTQYF,TGTGCCAGCAGTTACTCCCTACCGGGCACAGATACGCAGTATTTT
TRBJ2-7,TRBV5-1,NA,15,TRBD2,CASSLGAGDVREQYF,TGCGCCAGCAGCTTGGGAGCGGGAGACGTCAGGGAGCAGTACTTC
TRBJ2-7,TRBV4-1,NA,15,NA,CASSLRTSSSYEQYF,TGCGCCAGCAGCCTTCGGACGTCTTCCTCCTACGAGCAGTACTTC
TRBJ2-3,TRBV10-3,NA,15,TRBD2,CAISGTSVGTDTQYF,TGTGCCATCAGTGGGACTAGCGTGGGGACAGATACGCAGTATTTT